The sequence of this T cell receptor beta chain was determined in a study of radiotherapy plus CTLA-4 blockade in lung cancer. The CDR3 runs 14 residues. V shed 3 bases and J shed 5 bases, with 10 bases lying between them. Germline V lookup: CDR1 SNHLY, CDR2 FYNNEI. The repertoire was sequenced with immunoSEQ multiplex PCR; TCRdb's copy has only in-frame clones and lacks some. The sample yields under 45,000 clones, 75% to 85% seen once. The sample here was peripheral blood, taken from a patient treated with radiotherapy plus ipilimumab. V gene TRBV2 combines with J gene TRBJ1-4, with D unclear. The clonotype comes from a human donor with non-small cell lung cancer that progressed on radiotherapy plus ipilimumab. CDR3 sequence reads: CASSDSRLNEKLFF. CDR3 DNA: TGTGCCAGCAGTGATTCCAGGTTAAATGAAAAACTGTTTTTT.